These 29 T cell receptor beta chains were all obtained from the same sample, sequenced in a study of blood T cell repertoires in COVID-19 (dated by TCRdb to about 2020). Receptor amplification or capture employed the immunoSEQ multiplex PCR assay. Drawn from immuneACCESS, this table holds only the in-frame rearrangements with V and J called that TCRdb kept. Clones are partly lost; checked studies trace under half to an unresolved V gene and leave the rest unexplained. In all, the sample holds under 35,000 clones, and around 90% of those were seen once. In total, the top ten clones hold more than 13% of the sample. The sample comprised peripheral blood. All receptors come from a man between 60 and 70 years old with active COVID-19.

The chain has TRBV6-5 and TRBJ2-5; D might be TRBD1 (6 bases). Germline assignment: CDR1 MNHEY and CDR2 SVGAGI. The CDR3 is 15 amino acids. V gave up 5 bases and J gave up 4 bases, with 17 bases separating them. The chain's CDR3 is CASSRSGGRGETQYF. Written as DNA, the CDR3 is TGTGCCAGCAGTCGCTCAGGAGGCAGGGGAGAGACCCAGTACTTC.

The CDR3 DNA follows: TGTGCCAGCAGTGAATCCCAAGGGAGGAATGAGCAGTTCTTC. It codes for CASSESQGRNEQFF. This sequence joins TRBV6-1 and TRBJ2-1; tentatively, D is TRBD2 (6 bases). Per the germline V gene, CDR1 is MNHNS and CDR2 is SASEGT. There are 14 residues in the CDR3. V lost 2 bases and J lost 7, with 12 bases in between.

The chain couples TRBV3-1 (or the pseudogene TRBV3-2) to TRBJ2-3; D unclear. Per germline, CDR1 LGHDT and CDR2 YNNKEL (reference sequence). V was cut by 4 bases and J by 8 bases, with 13 bases left in between. The CDR3 loop spans 13 amino acids. For the CDR3, the DNA is TGTGCCAGCAGCCCCTCCACTTCAGGTACGCAGTATTTT. This encodes CASSPSTSGTQYF.

The rearrangement uses TRBV6-6 and TRBJ1-1; D perhaps matches TRBD1 (5 bases). The germline V gene has CDR1 MNHNY and CDR2 SVGAGI (reference sequence). The CDR3 extends over 14 amino acids. V was trimmed by 0 bases and J by 1 base, leaving 6 bases between them. CDR3 loop: CASSYSGENTEAFF. The CDR3 DNA sequence: TGTGCCAGCAGTTACTCAGGGGAGAACACTGAAGCTTTCTTT.

This chain links TRBV11-2 with TRBJ2-1; 8 positions agree with TRBD2. Germline V CDR1 and CDR2: SGHAT, FQNNGV. The CDR3 runs 17 residues. J lost 5 bases, V lost 5 bases, and 14 bases had no gene match. CDR3 sequence: CASSPPLAAGNHNEQFF. In DNA, the CDR3 is TGTGCCAGCAGCCCCCCACTAGCGGCAGGAAACCACAATGAGCAGTTCTTC.

V gene TRBV21-1 combines with J gene TRBJ2-6; the table's D call TRBD1 went unverified against the DNA. TRBV21-1 is annotated as a pseudogene. CDR3 length: 17 residues. The CDR3 spells CASSIRQGAGGANVLTF. The CDR3 DNA follows: TGTGCCAGCAGCATCAGACAGGGGGCAGGTGGGGCCAACGTCCTGACTTTC.

The chain carries TRBV9 and TRBJ2-2; 7 positions agree with TRBD2. The CDR3 length is 16 residues. Trimming took 4 bases from V and 5 from J; bases not matched to a gene: 11. Germline lookup yields CDR1 SGDLS and CDR2 YYNGEE. The CDR3 protein is CASSPRSAGATGELFF. CDR3 nucleotide sequence: TGTGCCAGCAGCCCAAGAAGCGCGGGAGCTACCGGGGAGCTGTTTTTT.

V is TRBV9 and J is TRBJ2-4; unclear D gene. CDR3 length: 12 residues. CDR1 is SGDLS and CDR2 is YYNGEE in the germline V gene. V lost 3 bases and J lost 11, with 12 bases in between. CDR3 sequence reads: CASSAPEHFQYF. The DNA for the CDR3 is TGTGCCAGCAGCGCGCCCGAGCACTTTCAGTACTTC.

V is TRBV4-1 and J is TRBJ2-7; 12 positions agree with TRBD2. CDR1 is MGHRA and CDR2 is YSYEKL in the germline V gene. This CDR3 comprises 15 residues. V was clipped by 1 base and J by 5 bases; unmatched bases: 3. The CDR3 coding sequence is TGCGCCAGCAGCCAAGGGGGACTAGCGGGCCACGAGCAGTACTTC. Translating it yields CASSQGGLAGHEQYF.

The chain carries TRBV5-6 and TRBJ2-5, with D tentatively TRBD2 (7 bases). Germline V gene lookup returns CDR1 SGHDT and CDR2 YYEEEE. V lost 3 bases and J 8 bases, leaving 20 bases between the germline ends. This CDR3 has 15 residues. Here the CDR3 reads CASSSTGGLGATQYF. DNA for the CDR3: TGTGCCAGCAGCTCCACCGGGGGGCTTGGGGCAACCCAGTACTTC.

V is TRBV13 and J is TRBJ2-3, with TRBD2 identical over 12 bases. The ends lost 5 bases at V and 3 bases at J; junction bases unmatched: 6. The CDR3 covers 16 residues. Germline loops: CDR1 PRHDT, CDR2 FYEKMQ (reference sequence). CDR3 sequence: CASSPRLAGATDTQYF. In DNA, the CDR3 is TGTGCCAGCAGCCCCCGACTAGCGGGAGCGACAGATACGCAGTATTTT.

The chain employs TRBV29-1 and TRBJ2-7, with 13 nucleotides matching TRBD2. This CDR3 contains 15 residues. V was pared by 4 bases and J by 4 bases, with 7 bases of the junction left unmatched. CDR1 and CDR2 (germline): SQVTM, ANQGSEA. The CDR3 bases are TGCAGCGTTGGGACTAGCGGGAGCGGATTGTACGAGCAGTACTTC. Residues: CSVGTSGSGLYEQYF.

This chain connects TRBV6-5 to TRBJ1-1; tentatively, D is TRBD1 (6 bases). The CDR3 has 14 residues. Deletions cut 7 bases from V and 1 base from J, with 13 bases between. Per the germline V gene, CDR1 is MNHEY and CDR2 is SVGAGI. CDR3: CASITRGANTEAFF. CDR3 bases: TGTGCCAGCATCACGCGGGGGGCGAACACTGAAGCTTTCTTT.

The chain recombines TRBV5-4 with TRBJ2-5, with D perhaps TRBD2 (5 bases). The germline V gene encodes CDR1 SGHNT and CDR2 YYREEE (reference sequence). This CDR3 contains 15 residues. V was clipped by 0 bases and J by 2 bases, with 11 bases between them. The CDR3 DNA reads TGTGCCAGCAGCTTGGCCGGGATGACACAAGAGACCCAGTACTTC. It translates to CASSLAGMTQETQYF.

This clone was seen once. This chain uses TRBV5-1 with TRBJ2-6; TRBD2 is a possible D gene (5 bases). V lost 4 bases and J lost 2, with 13 bases in between. Germline lookup yields CDR1 SGHRS and CDR2 YFSETQ. The CDR3 has 16 amino acids. The CDR3 DNA reads as TGCGCCAGCAGCCCGAAAACTAGTACTGGGGCCAACGTCCTGACTTTC. This codes for CASSPKTSTGANVLTF.

The chain has TRBV7-2 and TRBJ1-1; 7 nucleotides line up with TRBD1. Trimming at V came to 5 bases and at J to 1 base, leaving 4 bases not matched to a gene. Germline CDR1 reads SGHTA; CDR2 reads FQGNSA. CDR3 length: 14 amino acids. CDR3 region: CASSMYRGNTEAFF. CDR3 bases: TGTGCCAGCAGCATGTACAGGGGGAACACTGAAGCTTTCTTT.

CDR3 loop: CASGRTSDSYNEQFF. The CDR3 DNA reads TGTGCTAGTGGCCGTACTAGCGACTCCTACAATGAGCAGTTCTTC. This chain uses TRBV12-5 with TRBJ2-1; 7 nucleotides match TRBD2. Trimming removed 6 bases from V and 0 bases from J; junction bases left unmatched: 5. The CDR3 is 15 residues long. Germline assignment: CDR1 LGHNT and CDR2 FRNRAP.

This sequence joins TRBV10-3 and TRBJ2-3; 9 bases map to TRBD2. Germline V CDR1 and CDR2: ENHRY, SYGVKD. V shed 10 bases, J shed 4 bases, and the junction held 12 bases outside the gene matches. This CDR3 is 15 amino acids long. The CDR3 DNA sequence: TGTGCCACCCAGGGGCGGGAGGGCCAGTCAGATACGCAGTATTTT. This codes for CATQGREGQSDTQYF.

The chain couples TRBV7-4 to TRBJ2-1, with 8 bases lining up with TRBD1. The germline V gene has CDR1 SGHVT and CDR2 SQSDAQ. Trimming removed 2 bases from V and 5 bases from J; junction bases left unmatched: 17. This CDR3 spans 19 amino acids. Here the CDR3 reads CASSLWWRARDRRHNEQFF. CDR3 sequence (DNA): TGTGCCAGCAGCTTATGGTGGCGAGCCCGGGACAGGCGTCACAATGAGCAGTTCTTC.

This clone was detected only once. This chain uses TRBV5-1 with TRBJ2-1; 12 nucleotides line up with TRBD2. Germline V CDR1 and CDR2: SGHRS, YFSETQ. With 4 bases clipped from V and 9 bases from J, the junction kept 8 bases outside the gene matches. CDR3 length equals 15 residues. CDR3 loop: CASSPRLAGVGEQFF. In DNA, the CDR3 is TGCGCCAGCAGCCCGCGACTAGCGGGAGTGGGTGAGCAGTTCTTC. Using reference TRBV5-1 and TRBJ2-1 for the parts outside the CDR3, the full variable domain is KAGVTQTPRYLIKTRGQQVTLSCSPISGHRSVSWYQQTPGQGLQFLFEYFSETQRNKGNFPGRFSGRQFSNSRSEMNVSTLELGDSALYLCASSPRLAGVGEQFFGPGTRLTVL.

The chain has TRBV6-4 and TRBJ2-1; tentatively, D is TRBD2 (5 bases). The CDR3 runs 17 residues. Trimming stripped 0 bases from V and 7 bases from J, with 19 bases between. CDR1 and CDR2 (germline): MRHNA, SNTAGT. The CDR3 here is CASSDSGLPTRGNEQFF. The CDR3 DNA follows: TGTGCCAGCAGTGACTCGGGTCTGCCAACCCGAGGGAATGAGCAGTTCTTC.

Only one count was recorded for this clone. The chain combines TRBV10-2 with TRBJ2-2, with 8 bases aligning to TRBD2. The V gene end was trimmed by 3 bases and the J gene end by 5 bases; junction bases not matched to a gene: 5. The CDR3 contains 15 residues. Germline CDR1 and CDR2: WSHSY and SAAADI. CDR3 coding DNA: TGCGCCAGCAGTGAATTAGCTAGCGGGACCGGGGAGCTGTTTTTT. This translates into CASSELASGTGELFF.

The V gene is TRBV5-1, the J gene TRBJ2-3; tentative D call: TRBD2 (6 bases). CDR3 length: 14 amino acids. Germline V gives CDR1 SGHRS, CDR2 YFSETQ. V dropped 4 bases and J dropped 2 bases, with 11 bases sitting between them. The chain's CDR3 is CASSRGIDTDTQYF. The DNA for the CDR3 is TGCGCCAGCAGCCGCGGGATCGACACAGATACGCAGTATTTT.

The chain has TRBV9 and TRBJ2-2, with TRBD1 as a possible D gene (6 bases). Trimming left V 0 bases short and J 0 bases short, with 15 bases between. The V gene's germline CDR1 is SGDLS and CDR2 YYNGEE. This CDR3 spans 18 amino acids. The CDR3 here is CASSVAGQLGSNTGELFF. The CDR3 nucleotides are TGTGCCAGCAGCGTAGCTGGACAGCTCGGCTCGAACACCGGGGAGCTGTTTTTT.

The chain is built from TRBV28 and TRBJ1-5, with D possibly TRBD1 on 5 matching bases. CDR1 and CDR2 from the germline V gene are MDHEN and SYDVKM. Trimming stripped 2 bases from V and 3 bases from J, with 11 bases between. The CDR3 is made up of 15 amino acids. In DNA form, the CDR3 reads TGTGCCAGCAGTTTACCCCAGGGATCCAATCAGCCCCAGCATTTT. This codes for CASSLPQGSNQPQHF.

CDR3 coding DNA: TGTGCCAGCAAGGCAAGCGGGAGAACAGATACGCAGTATTTT. It codes for CASKASGRTDTQYF. The J gene is TRBJ2-3, the V gene TRBV6-4; 8 nucleotides align to TRBD2. Germline lookup yields CDR1 MRHNA and CDR2 SNTAGT. The CDR3 runs 14 residues. With 7 bases clipped from V and 3 bases from J, the junction kept 6 bases outside the gene matches.

V gene TRBV2 combines with J gene TRBJ2-7, with 10 nucleotides matching TRBD2. The CDR3 consists of 16 residues. Trimming removed 0 bases from V and 2 bases from J; junction bases left unmatched: 4. The germline CDR1 and CDR2 sequences are SNHLY and FYNNEI. The CDR3 reads CASSEAASGGPYEQYF. As DNA, the CDR3 is TGTGCCAGCAGTGAAGCCGCTAGCGGGGGTCCCTACGAGCAGTACTTC.

A single count supports this clone. The chain uses TRBV5-6 and TRBJ1-2, with 9 bases aligning to TRBD1. This CDR3 has 14 amino acids. V was pared by 0 bases and J by 8 bases, with 5 bases of the junction left unmatched. The germline V gene has CDR1 SGHDT and CDR2 YYEEEE. Here the CDR3 DNA reads TGTGCCAGCAGCTTGGGGGACAGGGTGCAGGGCTACACCTTC. It encodes CASSLGDRVQGYTF.

The CDR3 bases are TGTGCCAGCAGCAACTACGGGGAGGGGAACACTGAAGCTTTCTTT. Translating gives CASSNYGEGNTEAFF. The gene calls are TRBV5-6 and TRBJ1-1; the D is unclear. CDR3 length equals 15 residues. Germline V lookup: CDR1 SGHDT, CDR2 YYEEEE. Deletions cut 4 bases from V and 1 base from J, with 14 bases between.